This T cell receptor (beta chain) was sequenced in a study of shared clonotypes between healthy human individuals. Turning to the study itself: Aged between 18 and 49, the donors were a couple of women and three men. Notes on the study in general: Generally, estimated richness proved larger in naive subsets than it did in memory subsets. The sampled material consisted only of blood, and tissue repertoires are likely to differ.

Generated by immunoSEQ multiplex PCR, the TCRdb table keeps only in-frame clones and is missing some. The profile shows over a million clones, roughly 97% of them singletons. A CD45RA-negative memory subset and a CD45RA+ naive subset were separated from the CD4+ cells. Germline V CDR1 and CDR2: SNHLY, FYNNEI. With 3 bases clipped from V and 3 bases from J, the junction kept 5 bases outside the gene matches. The CDR3 is 14 amino acids. Turning to this clone: The antigen is undetermined.

This receptor was identified in a man younger than 40 in good health. The specimen was naive CD4+ T cells sorted from blood. Subset indicated: CD45RA+ positively selected. The chain recombines TRBV2 with TRBJ2-7, with TRBD2 identical over 7 bases. The CDR3 DNA reads TGTGCCAGCAGTGATAGGCGGGAGAGCTACGAGCAGTACTTC. Residues: CASSDRRESYEQYF. Filled out from reference TRBV2 and TRBJ2-7, the complete variable domain reads EPEVTQTPSHQVTQMGQEVILRCVPISNHLYFYWYRQILGQKVEFLVSFYNNEISEKSEIFDDQFSVERPDGSNFTLKIRSTKLEDSAMYFCASSDRRESYEQYFGPGTRLTVT.